Following are 11 T cell receptor beta chains from one sample sequenced in a study of cytomegalovirus exposure and HLA in healthy donors. The PCR had 60 Vbeta and 13 Jbeta primers. Here immunoSEQ multiplex PCR was the method, and the copy in TCRdb shows in-frame clones only, minus some. The table has roughly 170,000 clones, about 80% seen once. The sample consisted of PBMCs. The receptors shown here come from a man younger than 35 in good health and CMV-seronegative.

The chain carries TRBV5-1 and TRBJ2-7; weak D call: TRBD1 (6 bases). The CDR3 contains 14 residues. Germline V CDR1 and CDR2: SGHRS, YFSETQ. Trimming shortened V by 8 bases and J by 0 bases, and 15 bases separated the two germline ends. The CDR3 loop is CASKPAQGSYEQYF. The CDR3 DNA is TGCGCCAGTAAACCGGCACAGGGCTCCTACGAGCAGTACTTC.

The gene calls are TRBV6-1 and TRBJ2-7; 8 bases line up with TRBD2. V lost 8 bases to trimming and J lost 0 bases; unmatched junction nucleotides: 9. Germline lookup yields CDR1 MNHNS and CDR2 SASEGT. The CDR3 length is 15 residues. The CDR3, as DNA: TGTGCCAGCGGCCTAGCGGGCGGGAGCTCCTACGAGCAGTACTTC. It yields the protein CASGLAGGSSYEQYF.

This CDR3 is CAWRFRGGMSNTEAFF. In nucleotides, the CDR3 is TGTGCCTGGAGGTTTAGGGGTGGCATGTCGAACACTGAAGCTTTCTTT. The V and J genes are TRBV30 and TRBJ1-1; TRBD1 is a possible D gene (5 bases). The CDR3 runs to 16 residues. V was pared by 3 bases and J by 1 base, with 18 bases between. CDR1 GTSNPN and CDR2 SVGIG come from the germline V gene (reference sequence).

The chain employs TRBV9 and TRBJ1-1; no firm D call. Germline CDR1 is SGDLS and CDR2 is YYNGEE. Trimming removed 4 bases at V and 5 bases at J, with 15 bases between. This CDR3 contains 14 residues. The CDR3 spells CASSLIDPRTEAFF. In nucleotides, the CDR3 is TGTGCCAGCAGCTTAATTGACCCGAGGACTGAAGCTTTCTTT. Complete variable domain (other parts from reference TRBV9 and TRBJ1-1): DSGVTQTPKHLITATGQRVTLRCSPRSGDLSVYWYQQSLDQGLQFLIQYYNGEERAKGNILERFSAQQFPDLHSELNLSSLELGDSALYFCASSLIDPRTEAFFGQGTRLTVV.

V usage is TRBV6-6 and J usage is TRBJ1-5; D possibly corresponds to TRBD1 (6 bases). The germline V gene encodes CDR1 MNHNY and CDR2 SVGAGI (reference sequence). The V gene lost 8 bases and the J gene lost 5 bases, with 16 bases spanning the gap. This CDR3 has 14 amino acids. The CDR3 DNA reads TGTGCCAGCGAGCACAGGGAGCCCCATCAGCCCCAGCATTTT. Its translation: CASEHREPHQPQHF.

The chain employs TRBV7-9 and TRBJ2-5; 10 nucleotides align to TRBD1. The J call could be wrong; TRBJ2-7 is a better fit for the DNA end. There are 15 residues in the CDR3. The germline gives CDR1 SEHNR, CDR2 FQNEAQ (reference sequence). DNA for the CDR3: TGTGCCAGCACACTGGACAGGGGGGTAAACTACGAGCAGTACTTC. This translates into CASTLDRGVNYEQYF.

The chain recombines TRBV6-6 with TRBJ2-2; TRBD2 matches at 12 bases. Germline V gives CDR1 MNHNY, CDR2 SVGAGI (reference sequence). The J segment lost 6 bases and the V segment lost 8 bases, leaving 1 base of the junction unmatched. CDR3 length: 13 amino acids. The CDR3 protein is CASASGRAGELFF. For the CDR3, the DNA is TGTGCCAGCGCTAGCGGGAGGGCCGGGGAGCTGTTTTTT.

Details on this clone: Compared with germline, one end of the junction differs, possibly owing to a read error. The V and J genes are TRBV9 and TRBJ2-7; maybe TRBD1 (5 bases). The V gene's germline CDR1 is SGDLS and CDR2 YYNGEE. The CDR3 has 9 residues. The CDR3 loop reads CASSRSGRF. In DNA, the CDR3 is TGTGCCAGCAGCCGCTCAGGGCGCTTC.

This chain links TRBV9 with TRBJ1-5; D is perhaps TRBD1 (6 bases). The CDR3 is 15 residues long. Germline CDR1 reads SGDLS; CDR2 reads YYNGEE. V was cut by 3 bases and J by 6 bases, with 16 bases left in between. DNA for the CDR3: TGTGCCAGCAGCGAAGGAGGGGGAGGGGGTCAGCCCCAGCATTTT. This encodes CASSEGGGGGQPQHF.

The gene calls are TRBV7-9 and TRBJ1-2; 7 bases fit TRBD1. The CDR3 contains 12 residues. The J segment lost 7 bases and the V segment lost 1 base, leaving 0 bases of the junction unmatched. The germline CDR1 and CDR2 sequences are SEHNR and FQNEAQ (reference sequence). CDR3 in amino acids: CASSLEGAGYTF. CDR3 bases: TGTGCCAGCAGCTTAGAGGGGGCTGGCTACACCTTC.

This clone occurred once. J is TRBJ2-6 and V is TRBV5-1; 12 nucleotides match TRBD2. The germline V gene encodes CDR1 SGHRS and CDR2 YFSETQ. This CDR3 has 19 residues. V shed 0 bases, J shed 1 base, and the junction held 5 bases outside the gene matches. The CDR3 DNA is TGCGCCAGCAGCTTGGTCCAACTAGCGGGGGGTTCTGGGGCCAACGTCCTGACTTTC. Its translation is CASSLVQLAGGSGANVLTF.